These 10 T cell receptor beta chains were all obtained from the same sample, sequenced in a study of T cells in women clearing cervical HPV infection. The table came from immunoSEQ multiplex PCR; TCRdb's copy has only in-frame clones and leaves some out. The sample holds 25,000 to 30,000 clones. The sequencing input was blood buffy coat. All receptors come from a woman aged 18 to 75 with a cervical HPV16 infection that either progressed to CIN3+ or cleared (not recorded which).

About this clone: The observed sequence ends 3 residues before the CDR3 terminus, with the missing tail filled in from the germline J gene. The chain joins TRBV7-2 to TRBJ1-2; D gene ambiguous. The germline V gene encodes CDR1 SGHTA and CDR2 FQGNSA. This CDR3 region has 14 residues. Partial CDR3 DNA: TGTGCCAGCAGCCCTCCCTCGGGGAACTACGAC. Protein: CASSPPSGNYD. The whole CDR3 is CASSPPSGNYDYTF.

Turning to this clone: The read finishes 3 residues shy of the CDR3 end, and the germline J gene is used to complete it. V and J are TRBV5-1 and TRBJ2-7; 9 positions match TRBD1. Germline V gives CDR1 SGHRS, CDR2 YFSETQ. CDR3 length: 15 residues. With V trimmed by 4 bases and J by 3 bases, 8 bases remained unmatched. CDR3 loop: CASSPGTGWNYEQYF. The covered CDR3 bases are TGCGCCAGCAGCCCCGGGACAGGGTGGAACTACGAG.

Remarks on this clone: The read terminates 3 residues before the CDR3 end, so the remaining end is supplied by the germline J gene. The rearrangement links TRBV20-1 to TRBJ2-3; 7 positions agree with TRBD2. The CDR3 covers 15 residues. Losses at the gene ends were 6 bases for V and 3 bases for J; bases not matched to a gene: 12. Germline CDR1 DFQATT, CDR2 SNEGSKA (reference sequence). CDR3 DNA (partial): TGCAGTGCCTTACCGCTAGCGGAGGGGACAGATACG. Translating gives CSALPLAEGTDT. The full CDR3 sequence reads CSALPLAEGTDTQYF.

Notes on this clone: The CDR3 end falls 3 residues outside the read, so it is completed with the germline J gene. The genes are TRBV5-1 and TRBJ2-3; possible D gene TRBD1, 6 bases. The length of the CDR3 is 15 residues. Germline V lookup: CDR1 SGHRS, CDR2 YFSETQ. CDR3 amino acids: CASSSTGGDNQPQYF. The sequenced part of the CDR3 DNA is TGCGCCAGCAGCTCGACAGGAGGAGACAATCAGCCG.

With regard to this clone: The read finishes 3 residues shy of the CDR3 end, and the germline J gene is used to complete it. This chain joins TRBV6-2 or TRBV6-3 and TRBJ1-6; TRBD1 agrees at 10 bases. Germline CDR1 is MNHEY and CDR2 is SVGEGT. V was pared by 11 bases and J by 3 bases, with 7 bases of the junction left unmatched. This CDR3 contains 15 residues. The DNA read from the CDR3 is TGTGCCGGATCCTGGACAGGGGGCTATAATTCACCC. Amino acid sequence: CAGSWTGGYNSP. The whole CDR3 protein is CAGSWTGGYNSPLHF.

Note on this clone: The germline gene is not matched at one end of the junction; a read error may be the cause. The read ends 3 residues early relative to the CDR3; the germline J gene fills the gap. The V gene is TRBV7-7, the J gene TRBJ1-5; a weak D match, TRBD1 (5 bases). The germline CDR1 and CDR2 sequences are SSHAT and FNYEAQ (reference sequence). CDR3 length equals 16 residues. The CDR3 is CASSSGLAGLTDPQHF. The part of the CDR3 DNA that was read is TGTGCTAGCAGCTCAGGACTAGCGGGACTGACAGATCCC.

A word on this clone: At one end, the junction sequence differs from germline, possibly due to a read error. The CDR3 end lies 3 residues beyond the end of the read and is filled in from the germline J gene. Other DNA variants within this sample encode the same CDR3. This chain joins TRBV11-1 and TRBJ1-3; D remains ambiguous. Germline loops: CDR1 SGHAT, CDR2 FQDESV (reference sequence). The CDR3 sequence is 13 residues long. Incomplete CDR3 DNA: TGTGCCAGCAGCTTAGAGACTGGAAACACT. Its translation: CASSLETGNT. The full CDR3 protein is CASSLETGNTIYF. The whole variable domain, filled in from reference TRBV11-1 and TRBJ1-3, reads EAEVAQSPRYKITEKSQAVAFWCDPISGHATLYWYRQILGQGPELLVQFQDESVVDDSQLPKDRFSAERLKGVDSTLKIQPAELGDSAMYLCASSLETGNTIYFGEGSWLTVV.

About this clone itself: The read stops 3 residues short of the end of the CDR3; the missing end is completed from the germline J gene. This chain joins TRBV30 and TRBJ2-1; D might be TRBD2 (5 bases). Germline V lookup: CDR1 GTSNPN, CDR2 SVGIG (reference sequence). The CDR3 loop spans 16 amino acids. V was shortened by 0 bases and J by 9 bases, with 21 bases between the two germline ends. The CDR3 bases that were read are TGTGCCTGGAGTGTATGGGCTCATATCCCGGCGGGTGAG. This translates into CAWSVWAHIPAGE. The whole CDR3 protein is CAWSVWAHIPAGEQFF.

Comments on this clone: The read falls 3 residues short of the CDR3 end, and the missing part is taken from the germline J gene. The gene calls are TRBV7-8 and TRBJ1-1; weak D call: TRBD1 (5 bases). CDR3 length: 15 amino acids. Germline CDR1 and CDR2: SGHVS and FQNEAQ. Between the trimmed V and J ends, which lost 1 base and 6 bases, there was a span of 15 bases. The sequenced CDR3 bases are TGTGCCAGCAGCTTAGTCCCAGGGATCAAATCTGAA. Protein product: CASSLVPGIKSE. The whole CDR3 protein is CASSLVPGIKSEAFF. The full variable domain, with the rest looked up from reference TRBV7-8 and TRBJ1-1, is GAGVSQSPRYKVAKRGQDVALRCDPISGHVSLFWYQQALGQGPEFLTYFQNEAQLDKSGLPSDRFFAERPEGSVSTLKIQRTQQEDSAVYLCASSLVPGIKSEAFFGQGTRLTVV.

Concerning this clone itself: The CDR3 extends 3 residues past the end of the read, so its final part is completed from the germline J gene. The J gene is TRBJ1-1, the V gene TRBV5-1, with TRBD1 as a possible D gene (5 bases). Trimming removed 0 bases from V and 0 bases from J, with 12 bases in between. This CDR3 has 16 residues. CDR1 SGHRS and CDR2 YFSETQ come from the germline V gene. This CDR3 reads CASSLAQGGLNTEAFF. The sequenced part of the CDR3 DNA is TGCGCCAGCAGCTTGGCCCAGGGAGGGCTGAACACTGAA.